This TCR beta chain was retrieved from a study of graft-versus-host responses after intestinal transplantation. Study-level findings and limits: Researchers found peak circulating GvH clone levels linked to early post-transplant HvG declines. Marrow from the recipient contained GvH clones, some of which had appeared first in ileum or blood.

On this clone itself: Antigen specificity is unknown.

The protocol was immunoSEQ multiplex PCR, while the TCRdb copy is restricted to in-frame clones and leaves out a portion. The sample yields around 100,000 clones, more than 75% seen once. V dropped 2 bases and J dropped 5 bases, with 10 bases sitting between them. This CDR3 is built from 14 residues. CDR1 is MNHNS and CDR2 is SASEGT in the germline V gene. This sequence was found in a human donor who received an intestinal transplant. Here the sequenced sample was unstimulated CD4+ T cells sorted from spleen or lymph node cells, taken before intestinal transplant. This chain uses TRBV6-1 with TRBJ2-1; D gene uncertain. The CDR3 DNA reads as TGTGCCAGCAGTGAACAAGGCGTCCACAATGAGCAGTTCTTC. This translates into CASSEQGVHNEQFF.